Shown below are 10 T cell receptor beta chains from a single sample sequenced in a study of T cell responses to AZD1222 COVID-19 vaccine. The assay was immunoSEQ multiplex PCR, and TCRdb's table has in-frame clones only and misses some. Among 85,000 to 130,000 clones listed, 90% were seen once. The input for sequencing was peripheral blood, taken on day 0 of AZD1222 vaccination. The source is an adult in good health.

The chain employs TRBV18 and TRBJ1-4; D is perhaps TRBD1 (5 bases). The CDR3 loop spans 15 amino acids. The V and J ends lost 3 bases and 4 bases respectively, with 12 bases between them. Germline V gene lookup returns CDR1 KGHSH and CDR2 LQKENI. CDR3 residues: CASSPSGEVNEKLFF. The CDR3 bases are TGTGCCAGCTCACCCTCGGGGGAAGTTAATGAAAAACTGTTTTTT.

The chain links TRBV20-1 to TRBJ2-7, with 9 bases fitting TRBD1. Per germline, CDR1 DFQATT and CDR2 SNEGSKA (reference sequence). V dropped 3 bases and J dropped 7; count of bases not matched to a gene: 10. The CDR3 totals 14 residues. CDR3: CSASVGQGVREQYF. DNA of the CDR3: TGCAGTGCTAGTGTGGGACAGGGCGTTCGGGAGCAGTACTTC.

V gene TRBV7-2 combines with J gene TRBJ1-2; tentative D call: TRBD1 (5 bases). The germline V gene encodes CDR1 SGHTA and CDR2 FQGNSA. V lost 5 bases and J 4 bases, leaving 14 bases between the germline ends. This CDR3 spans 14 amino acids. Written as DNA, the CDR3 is TGTGCCAGCAGCCGGACGGGGGTCGCCTATGGCTACACCTTC. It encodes CASSRTGVAYGYTF. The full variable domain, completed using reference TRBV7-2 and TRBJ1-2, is GAGVSQSPSNKVTEKGKDVELRCDPISGHTALYWYRQSLGQGLEFLIYFQGNSAPDKSGLPSDRFSAERTGGSVSTLTIQRTQQEDSAVYLCASSRTGVAYGYTFGSGTRLTVV.

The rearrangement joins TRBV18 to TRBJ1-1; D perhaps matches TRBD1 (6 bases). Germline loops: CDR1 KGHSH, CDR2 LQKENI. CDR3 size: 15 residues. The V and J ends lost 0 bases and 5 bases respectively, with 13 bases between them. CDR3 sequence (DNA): TGTGCCAGCTCACCACCCGAAGGGGGACGGACTGAAGCTTTCTTT. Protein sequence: CASSPPEGGRTEAFF.

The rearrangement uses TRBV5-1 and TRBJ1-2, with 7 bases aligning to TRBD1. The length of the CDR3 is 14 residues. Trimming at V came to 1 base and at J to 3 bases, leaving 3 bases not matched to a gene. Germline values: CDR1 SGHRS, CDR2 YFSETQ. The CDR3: CASSLTGEDYGYTF. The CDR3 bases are TGCGCCAGCAGCTTGACAGGGGAGGACTATGGCTACACCTTC.

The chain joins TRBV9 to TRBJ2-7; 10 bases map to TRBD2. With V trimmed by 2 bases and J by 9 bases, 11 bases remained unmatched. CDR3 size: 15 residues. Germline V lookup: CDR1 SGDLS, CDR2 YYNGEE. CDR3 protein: CASSVPSGRATLQYF. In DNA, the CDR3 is TGTGCCAGCAGCGTCCCCAGCGGGAGGGCCACATTGCAGTACTTC.

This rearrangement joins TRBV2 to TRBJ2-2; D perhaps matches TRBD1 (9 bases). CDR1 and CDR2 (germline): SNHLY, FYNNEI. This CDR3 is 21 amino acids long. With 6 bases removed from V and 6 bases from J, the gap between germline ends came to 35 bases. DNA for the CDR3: TGTGCCAGCAGCGACGGGACAGGGTGGGGCAAAGAGCGGGAGAATCCCGGGGAGCTGTTTTTT. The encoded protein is CASSDGTGWGKERENPGELFF.

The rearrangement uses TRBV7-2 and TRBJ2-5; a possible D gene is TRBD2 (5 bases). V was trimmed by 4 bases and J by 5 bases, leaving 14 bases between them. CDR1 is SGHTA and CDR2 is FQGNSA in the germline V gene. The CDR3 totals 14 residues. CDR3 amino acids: CASSSGLSRETQYF. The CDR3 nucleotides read TGTGCCAGCAGCTCCGGACTCAGTCGGGAGACCCAGTACTTC.

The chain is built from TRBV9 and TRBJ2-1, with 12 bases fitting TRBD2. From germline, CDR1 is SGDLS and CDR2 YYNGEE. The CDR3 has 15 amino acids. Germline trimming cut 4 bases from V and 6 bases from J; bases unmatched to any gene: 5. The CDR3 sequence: CASSQTSGRGNEQFF. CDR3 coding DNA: TGTGCCAGCAGCCAGACTAGCGGGAGAGGCAATGAGCAGTTCTTC.

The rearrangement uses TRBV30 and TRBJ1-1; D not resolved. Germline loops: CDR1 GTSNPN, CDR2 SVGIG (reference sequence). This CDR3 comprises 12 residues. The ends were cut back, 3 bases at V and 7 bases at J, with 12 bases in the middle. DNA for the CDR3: TGTGCCTGGAGATCGGGGTATGGTGAAGCTTTCTTT. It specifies CAWRSGYGEAFF. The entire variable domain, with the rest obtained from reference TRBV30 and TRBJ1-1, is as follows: SQTIHQWPATLVQPVGSPLSLECTVEGTSNPNLYWYRQAAGRGLQLLFYSVGIGQISSEVPQNLSASRPQDRQFILSSKKLLLSDSGFYLCAWRSGYGEAFFGQGTRLTVV.